This T cell receptor beta chain was sequenced during a study of spatial heterogeneity in lung cancer. Study-wide background: Consistent detection of more beta-chain than alpha-chain sequences was observed.

V was cut by 2 bases and J by 1 base, with 5 bases left in between. This CDR3 is 14 amino acids long. Germline loops: CDR1 SGHTA, CDR2 FQGNSA. Time point specified: sample taken at primary tumor resection. The donors, about 78 patients with untreated early-stage non-small cell lung cancer, provided the samples. From tumor, nontumor lung or frozen PBMC, whole RNA was taken unsorted for sequencing. A unique molecular identifier was carried by every single TCR cDNA molecule. TCRdb re-called the 5' RACE reads with MiXCR, one entry per CDR3 protein. This table holds thousands of distinct CDR3 sequences, more than 10% found once.

The origin of this receptor is a female donor with early-stage non-small cell lung cancer. Sequences were derived from normal lung tissue next to the tumor, sampled at surgery. The chain links TRBV7-2 to TRBJ2-2, with D hard to call. For the CDR3, the DNA is TGTGCCAGCAGCTTAATCTGGAACACCGGGGAGCTGTTTTTT. Encoded protein: CASSLIWNTGELFF.